This T cell receptor (beta chain) was retrieved from a study of CD8+CD57+ T cells in acquired aplastic anemia (dated by TCRdb to the late 2010s). General notes on the study: Extracted DNA from sorted CD4+ and CD8+ cells averaged about 2.9 ug, ranging from roughly 0.19 to 27.4 ug. An average of approximately 9.8 million reads for CD4+ cells and approximately 12 million reads for CD8+ cells was obtained from healthy donor samples. The paper as a whole reports these results and caveats: No significant difference in CD8+ Simpson's diversity was found between patients and healthy controls (P=0.060). Although 25 to 30 CD8+ CDR3 sequences were shared by patients and controls, these sequences appeared highly expressed in patients and within the immunodominant clones of patients.

Notes on this clonotype: No cognate antigen has been identified for it. A read error may produce the germline difference seen at one junction end.

TCR beta VDJ combination and CDR3 sequence profiling used genomic DNA as the template. An Illumina HiSeq 2000 was the platform used for TCR repertoire sequencing. The study's processing was this. TRBV/TRBJ rearrangement plots, CDR3 size and DJ length profiles, and Simpson's diversity index were used to evaluate the repertoires. The most abundant DNA sequence in the deep sequencing data was taken as the immunodominant clone. CDR3 amino acid sequences were checked for sharing across subjects and were also compared against the VDJdb database and published repertoires. TCRdb reworked the public reads: Q25 trimming with fastp, MiXCR clone assembly, productive beta chains retained. Identical CDR3 protein sequences are pooled into one entry, listed with their most common genes and DNA. TCRdb, not the original authors, processed these V and J calls. The sample data list 150,000 to 200,000 distinct CDR3 sequences, and 55% to 80% of these were observed just once. Jointly, the top ten make up under 50% of the sample.

In this study, sorted CD4+ and CD8+ T cells from the blood of healthy subjects and of severe aplastic anemia patients had their TCR repertoires deep-sequenced. Ficoll-Paque density gradient centrifugation was used to isolate peripheral blood mononuclear cells. Before DNA was extracted, CD4+ and CD8+ T cells were sorted using either FACS or magnetic beads. From the cysteine through the phenylalanine, the CDR3 covers 15 amino acids. The CDR3 DNA has 45 bases and is translated from base 1. The germline V gene sets CDR1 to MDHEN and CDR2 to SYDVKM. This chain joins TRBV28 to TRBJ2-2; no D gene can be assigned with confidence. Sequenced sample: sorted CD4+, CD8+, or CD8+CD57+ T cells (not recorded which) from PBMCs. The TCR sequence derives from a human donor in good health. The nucleotides read TGTGCCAGCGGTTTATACCCAGGGAACACCGGGGAGCTGTTTTTT. It encodes CASGLYPGNTGELFF.